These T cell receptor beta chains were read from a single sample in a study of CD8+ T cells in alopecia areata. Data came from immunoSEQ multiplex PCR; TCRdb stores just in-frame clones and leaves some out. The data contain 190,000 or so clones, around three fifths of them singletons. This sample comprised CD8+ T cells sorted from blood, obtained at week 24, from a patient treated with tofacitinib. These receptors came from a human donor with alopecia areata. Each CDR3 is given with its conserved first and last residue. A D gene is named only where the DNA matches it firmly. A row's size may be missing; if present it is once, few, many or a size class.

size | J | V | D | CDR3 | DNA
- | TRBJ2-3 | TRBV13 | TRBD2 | CASSPGLGTDTQYF | TGTGCCAGCAGCCCAGGACTAGGCACAGATACGCAGTATTTT
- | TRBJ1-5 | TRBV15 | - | CATSRDGSADQPQHF | TGTGCCACCAGCAGAGATGGTTCAGCAGATCAGCCCCAGCATTTT
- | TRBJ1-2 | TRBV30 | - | CAWSRGRTGYTF | TGTGCCTGGAGTAGGGGACGGACGGGCTACACCTTC
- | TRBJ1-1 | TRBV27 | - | CASSLSRIGAAEAFF | TGTGCCAGCAGTTTATCGAGGATAGGGGCGGCAGAAGCTTTCTTT
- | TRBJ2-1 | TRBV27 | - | CASSFVNEQFF | TGTGCCAGCAGTTTTGTCAATGAGCAGTTCTTC
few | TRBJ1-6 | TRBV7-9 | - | CASSLGEGGAASPLHF | TGTGCCAGCAGCCTTGGGGAGGGAGGGGCCGCTTCACCCCTCCACTTT
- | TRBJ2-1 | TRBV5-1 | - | CASSLGYRTQNNEQFF | TGCGCCAGCAGCTTGGGATACAGGACACAAAACAATGAGCAGTTCTTC
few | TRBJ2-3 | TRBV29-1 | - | CSVEPDSASTDTQYF | TGCAGCGTTGAGCCTGACAGCGCTAGCACAGATACGCAGTATTTT
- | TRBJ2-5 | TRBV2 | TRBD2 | CASSESGEGISETQYF | TGTGCCAGCAGTGAAAGCGGGGAGGGTATTTCGGAGACCCAGTACTTC
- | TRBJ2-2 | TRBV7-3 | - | CASSLYGANTGELFF | TGTGCCAGCAGCTTATATGGCGCGAACACCGGGGAGCTGTTTTTT
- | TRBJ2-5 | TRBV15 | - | CATSSGGRRVQETQYF | TGTGCCACCAGCAGCGGCGGTCGGCGGGTCCAAGAGACCCAGTACTTC
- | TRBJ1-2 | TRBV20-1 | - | CSVLRGGGYTF | TGCAGTGTACTGCGGGGCGGCGGCTACACCTTC
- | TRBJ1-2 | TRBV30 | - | CAWLNHGRNGYTF | TGTGCCTGGTTAAATCACGGGCGGAATGGCTACACCTTC
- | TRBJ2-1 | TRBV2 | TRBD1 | CASSGRGTGDNEQFF | TGTGCCAGCAGTGGACGAGGGACAGGAGACAATGAGCAGTTCTTC
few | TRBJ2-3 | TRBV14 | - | CASSRVGGRDTDTQYF | TGTGCCAGCAGCCGAGTCGGTGGACGAGACACAGATACGCAGTATTTT
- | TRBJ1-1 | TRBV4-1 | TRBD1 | CASSRADRATEAFF | TGCGCCAGCAGCCGAGCCGACAGGGCCACTGAAGCTTTCTTT
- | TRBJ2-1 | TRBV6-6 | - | CASRRDSSSYNEQFF | TGTGCCAGCAGGCGGGACTCGAGCTCCTACAATGAGCAGTTCTTC
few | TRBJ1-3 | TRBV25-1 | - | CASTGHDSGNTIYF | TGTGCCAGCACCGGGCACGACTCTGGAAACACCATATATTTT
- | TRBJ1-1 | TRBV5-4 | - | CASSLSEAEAFF | TGTGCCAGCAGCTTATCTGAGGCTGAAGCTTTCTTT
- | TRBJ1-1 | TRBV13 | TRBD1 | CASSMGTGPPSEAFF | TGTGCCAGCAGCATGGGGACAGGGCCACCGAGTGAAGCTTTCTTT
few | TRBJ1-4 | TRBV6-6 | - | CASSYNQMEKLFF | TGTGCCAGCAGTTATAACCAGATGGAAAAACTGTTTTTT
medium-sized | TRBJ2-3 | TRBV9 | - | CASSEPSTDTQYF | TGTGCCAGCAGCGAGCCTAGCACAGATACGCAGTATTTT
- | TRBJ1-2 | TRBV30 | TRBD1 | CACTAGGAGYTF | TGTGCCTGCACAGCAGGGGGCGCCGGCTACACCTTC
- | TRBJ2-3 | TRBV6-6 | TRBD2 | CASSRGLAGDTQYF | TGTGCCAGCAGTCGGGGACTAGCGGGAGATACGCAGTATTTT
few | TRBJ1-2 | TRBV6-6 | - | CASSYGGYTF | TGTGCCAGCAGTTACGGTGGCTACACCTTC
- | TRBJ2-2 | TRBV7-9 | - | CASSLAGELFF | TGTGCCAGCAGCTTAGCCGGGGAGCTGTTTTTT
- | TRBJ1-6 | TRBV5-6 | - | CASSSAGNSPLHF | TGTGCCAGCAGCTCGGCGGGTAATTCACCCCTCCACTTT
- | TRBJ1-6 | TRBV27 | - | CASSRFRGADSPLHF | TGTGCCAGCAGTCGATTCCGGGGGGCGGATTCACCCCTCCACTTT
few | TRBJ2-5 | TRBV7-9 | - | CASSSTSPPGQREETQYF | TGTGCCAGCAGCAGCACATCTCCCCCGGGACAAAGGGAGGAGACCCAGTACTTC
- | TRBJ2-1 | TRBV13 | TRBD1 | CASSSTGTGYNEQFF | TGTGCCAGCAGCTCAACCGGGACAGGGTACAATGAGCAGTTCTTC
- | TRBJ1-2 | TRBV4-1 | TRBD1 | CASSLRSTGRYGYTF | TGCGCCAGCAGCCTCCGTTCGACAGGGCGCTATGGCTACACCTTC
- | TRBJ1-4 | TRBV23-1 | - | CASSQSREGQGEEKLFF | TGCGCCAGCAGTCAATCGAGGGAAGGGCAGGGAGAAGAAAAACTGTTTTTT
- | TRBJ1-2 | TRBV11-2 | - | CASSLGARGKNGYTF | TGTGCCAGCAGCTTAGGGGCTCGGGGGAAGAATGGCTACACCTTC
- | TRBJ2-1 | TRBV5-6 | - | CASSSGTYNEQFF | TGTGCCAGCAGCTCCGGGACGTACAATGAGCAGTTCTTC
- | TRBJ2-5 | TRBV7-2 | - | CASSSGGIKRYF | TGTGCCAGCAGCTCTGGGGGAATTAAACGATACTTC
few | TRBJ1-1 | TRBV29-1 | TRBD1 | CSVDPGGGEAFF | TGCAGCGTCGATCCAGGGGGTGGTGAAGCTTTCTTT
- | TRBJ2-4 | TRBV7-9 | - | CASSHRDNKNIQYF | TGTGCCAGCAGCCACCGGGACAACAAAAACATTCAGTACTTC
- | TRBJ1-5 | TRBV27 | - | CASSLGGLINQPQHF | TGTGCCAGCAGTTTGGGGGGACTGATTAATCAGCCCCAGCATTTT
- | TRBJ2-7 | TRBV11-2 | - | CASSSGQSYEQYF | TGTGCCAGCAGCTCCGGACAGTCCTACGAGCAGTACTTC
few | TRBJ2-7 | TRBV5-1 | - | CASSFGGSYEQYF | TGCGCCAGCAGCTTTGGAGGATCCTACGAGCAGTACTTC
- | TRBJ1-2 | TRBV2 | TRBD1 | CASSDANEDRNGYTF | TGTGCCAGCAGTGATGCCAATGAGGACAGGAATGGCTACACCTTC